This T cell receptor (beta chain) was observed in a study of blood T cell repertoires in COVID-19. Trimming removed 5 bases from V and 9 bases from J; junction bases left unmatched: 2. The CDR3 has 13 amino acids. Germline CDR1 reads LGHNT; CDR2 reads FRNRAP. Per the study methods: Nucleated cell number was recorded as an estimate derived from reference gene primer amplification. Method: immunoSEQ multiplex PCR; TCRdb's copy keeps in-frame clones and lacks some. Clone size and V and J calls were adopted from that table, with D and trimming inferred from the DNA. The table records more than 200,000 clones, 84% of them present only once.

Material: PBMCs or T cells enriched from blood (not recorded which). The sequence was obtained from a man in his 60s who had recovered from COVID-19. The genes are TRBV12-5 and TRBJ1-6, with TRBD1 identical over 9 bases. CDR3 amino acids: CASGRDRASPLHF. The CDR3 DNA reads TGTGCTAGTGGTAGGGACAGGGCTTCACCCCTCCACTTT.